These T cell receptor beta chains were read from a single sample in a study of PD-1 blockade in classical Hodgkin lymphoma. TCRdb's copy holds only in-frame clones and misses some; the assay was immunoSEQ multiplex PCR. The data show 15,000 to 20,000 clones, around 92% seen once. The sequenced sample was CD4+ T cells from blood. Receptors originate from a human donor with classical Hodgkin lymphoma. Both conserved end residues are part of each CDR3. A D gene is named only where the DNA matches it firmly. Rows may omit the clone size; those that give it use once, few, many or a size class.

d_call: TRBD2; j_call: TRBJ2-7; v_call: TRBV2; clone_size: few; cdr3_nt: TGTGCCAGCACCGGACTAGCGGGAGGGCCCTACGAGCAGTACTTC; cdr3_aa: CASTGLAGGPYEQYF
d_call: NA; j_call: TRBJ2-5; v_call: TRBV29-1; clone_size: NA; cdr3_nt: TGCAGCGTTGTACCCGTCCTCCGGCGAGAGACCCAGTACTTC; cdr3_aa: CSVVPVLRRETQYF
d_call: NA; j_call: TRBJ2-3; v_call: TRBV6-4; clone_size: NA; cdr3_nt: TGTGCCAGCAGTGATTCCGGGAGATCGGCAGATACGCAGTATTTT; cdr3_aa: CASSDSGRSADTQYF
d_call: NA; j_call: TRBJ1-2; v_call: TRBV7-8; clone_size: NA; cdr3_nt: TGTGCCAGCAGCACCCGTACATCCCATGGCTACACCTTC; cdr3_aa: CASSTRTSHGYTF
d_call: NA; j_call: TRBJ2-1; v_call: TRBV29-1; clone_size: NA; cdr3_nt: TGCAGTCTGTCTAGCGCCCGAGGGGCTGAGCAGTTCTTC; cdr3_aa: CSLSSARGAEQFF
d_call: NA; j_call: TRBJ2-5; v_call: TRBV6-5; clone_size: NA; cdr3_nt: TGTGCCAGCAGTTACTCGACGGGAAAAGAGACCCAGTACTTC; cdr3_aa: CASSYSTGKETQYF
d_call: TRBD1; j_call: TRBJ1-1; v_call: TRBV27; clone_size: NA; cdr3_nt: TGTGCCAGCAGTTTAACCCGCCCTCTACAGGGGAGGAACACTGAAGCTTTCTTT; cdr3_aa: CASSLTRPLQGRNTEAFF
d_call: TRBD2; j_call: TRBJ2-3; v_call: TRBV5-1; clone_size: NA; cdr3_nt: TGCGCCAGCAGCTCGGGGGGACTAGCGGGCACAGATACGCAGTATTTT; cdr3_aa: CASSSGGLAGTDTQYF
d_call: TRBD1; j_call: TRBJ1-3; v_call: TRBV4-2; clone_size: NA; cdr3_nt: TGTGCCAGCAGCCTTACCGGGACAGGGTCCTCTGGAAACACCATATATTTT; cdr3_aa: CASSLTGTGSSGNTIYF
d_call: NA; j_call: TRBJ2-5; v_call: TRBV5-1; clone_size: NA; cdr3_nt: TGCGCCAGCAGAAAGGAACCCCCCGGGACCCAGTACTTC; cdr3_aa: CASRKEPPGTQYF
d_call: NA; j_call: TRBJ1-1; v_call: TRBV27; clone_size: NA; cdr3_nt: TGTGCCAGCAGTTTATTGGGCGGGACTGAAGCTTTCTTT; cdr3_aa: CASSLLGGTEAFF
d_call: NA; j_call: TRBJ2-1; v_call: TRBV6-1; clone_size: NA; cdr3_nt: TGTGCCAGCAGTGAATTTTGGGGGCACAATGAGCAGTTCTTC; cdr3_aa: CASSEFWGHNEQFF
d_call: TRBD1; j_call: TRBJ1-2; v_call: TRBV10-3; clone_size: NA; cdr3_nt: TGTGCCATCAGTGACGGGACAGGGACCGTACTGGGTGGCTACACCTTC; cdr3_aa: CAISDGTGTVLGGYTF
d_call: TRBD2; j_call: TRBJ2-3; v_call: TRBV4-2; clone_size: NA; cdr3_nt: TGTGCCAGCAGCCAAGATTTAGCTAGCGGGAGCACAGATACGCAGTATTTT; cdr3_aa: CASSQDLASGSTDTQYF
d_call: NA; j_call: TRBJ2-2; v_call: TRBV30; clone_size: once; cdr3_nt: TGTGCCTGGACTGTGACACCCTACACCGGGGAGCTGTTTTTT; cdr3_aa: CAWTVTPYTGELFF
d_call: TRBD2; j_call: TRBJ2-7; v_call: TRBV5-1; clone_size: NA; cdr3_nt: TGCGCCAGCATGGTTGCGGGAGGTACCTACGAGCAGTACTTC; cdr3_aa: CASMVAGGTYEQYF
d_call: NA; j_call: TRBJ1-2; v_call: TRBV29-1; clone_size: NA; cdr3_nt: TGCAGCGCCGTAGGAACCGACTATGGCTACACCTTC; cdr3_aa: CSAVGTDYGYTF
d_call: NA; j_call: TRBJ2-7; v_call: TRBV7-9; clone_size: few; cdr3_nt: TGTGCCAGCAGCTTAGATCTGGGAGGCCACGAGCAGTACTTC; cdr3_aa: CASSLDLGGHEQYF
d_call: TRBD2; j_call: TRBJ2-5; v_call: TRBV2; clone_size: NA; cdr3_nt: TGTGCCAGCAGTGGACTAGCGGGAGTAGAGACCCAGTACTTC; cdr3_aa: CASSGLAGVETQYF
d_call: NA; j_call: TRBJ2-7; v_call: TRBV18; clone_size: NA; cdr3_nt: TGTGCCAGCTCACGGGGAGGTGGGGCGCAGACCTACGAGCAGTACTTC; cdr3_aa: CASSRGGGAQTYEQYF
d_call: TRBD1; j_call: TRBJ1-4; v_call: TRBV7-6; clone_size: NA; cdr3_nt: TGTGCCAGCAGCTACCAGGGGACAGGGGTGGAAAAACTGTTTTTT; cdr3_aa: CASSYQGTGVEKLFF
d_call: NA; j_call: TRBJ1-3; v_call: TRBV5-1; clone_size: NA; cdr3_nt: TGCGCCAGCAGCTCACGGGGAGGAAACACCATATATTTT; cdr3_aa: CASSSRGGNTIYF
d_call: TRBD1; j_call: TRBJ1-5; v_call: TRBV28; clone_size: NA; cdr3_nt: TGTGCCAGCAGTTCCTCGGGACAGGGGGCTGTGGGGCCCCAGCATTTT; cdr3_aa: CASSSSGQGAVGPQHF
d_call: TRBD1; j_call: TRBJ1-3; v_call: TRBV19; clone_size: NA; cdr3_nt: TGTGCCAGTAGTGGACTGACAGGGGGCGCGGATGGAAACACCATATATTTT; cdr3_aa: CASSGLTGGADGNTIYF
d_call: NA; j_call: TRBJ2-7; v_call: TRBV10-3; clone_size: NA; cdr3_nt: TGTGCCATCAGTGAGAGAGGAGGGGGCTACGAGCAGTACTTC; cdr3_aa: CAISERGGGYEQYF
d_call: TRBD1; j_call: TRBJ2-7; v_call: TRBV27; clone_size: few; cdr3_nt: TGTGCCAGCAGTAGGGGACAGGGGGCGGGCGAGCAGTACTTC; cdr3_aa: CASSRGQGAGEQYF
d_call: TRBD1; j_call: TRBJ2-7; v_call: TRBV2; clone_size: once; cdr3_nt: TGTGCCAGCATAGTCGGGACAGGGATCTACGAGCAGTACTTC; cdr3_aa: CASIVGTGIYEQYF
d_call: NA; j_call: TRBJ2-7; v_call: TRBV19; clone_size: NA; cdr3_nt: TGTGCCAGTCAAGTCACCGGGGGCGCATACTACGAGCAGTACTTC; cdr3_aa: CASQVTGGAYYEQYF
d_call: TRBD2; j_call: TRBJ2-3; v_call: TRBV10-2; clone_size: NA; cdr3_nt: TGCGCCAGCAGTCTCACTAGCGGGAGTGTAACAGATACGCAGTATTTT; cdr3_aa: CASSLTSGSVTDTQYF
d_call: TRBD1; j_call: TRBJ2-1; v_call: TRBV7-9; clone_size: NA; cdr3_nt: TGTGCCAGCAGCTTACGGACAGGGAGATACAATGAGCAGTTCTTC; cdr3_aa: CASSLRTGRYNEQFF
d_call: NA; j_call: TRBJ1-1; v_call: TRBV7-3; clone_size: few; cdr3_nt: TGTGCCAGCAGCGCAGGCATCGGGACCGAAGCTTTCTTT; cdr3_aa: CASSAGIGTEAFF
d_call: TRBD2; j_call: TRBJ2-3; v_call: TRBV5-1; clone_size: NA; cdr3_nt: TGCGCCAGCAGCTTATCGGGACGCGGGAGGGCCACAAGTACAGATACGCAGTATTTT; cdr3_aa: CASSLSGRGRATSTDTQYF
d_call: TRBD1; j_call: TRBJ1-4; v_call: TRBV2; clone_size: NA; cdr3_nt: TGTGCCAGCATCCTGGACAGGGTGGCTGAAAAACTGTTTTTT; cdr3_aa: CASILDRVAEKLFF
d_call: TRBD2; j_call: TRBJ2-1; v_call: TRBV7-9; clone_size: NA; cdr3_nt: TGTGCCAGCAGCCTTACTAGCGGGAGGGTTAATGAGCAGTTCTTC; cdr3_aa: CASSLTSGRVNEQFF
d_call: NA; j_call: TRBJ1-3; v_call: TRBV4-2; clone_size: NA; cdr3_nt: TGTGCCAGCAGCCAAGTGGGACGCAACTCTGGAAACACCATATATTTT; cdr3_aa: CASSQVGRNSGNTIYF
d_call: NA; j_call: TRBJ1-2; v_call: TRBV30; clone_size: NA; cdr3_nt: TGTGCCTGGATGGGCGGGGGTGGCTACACCTTC; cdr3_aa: CAWMGGGGYTF
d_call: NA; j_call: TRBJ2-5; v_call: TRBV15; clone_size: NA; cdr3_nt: TGTGCCACCAGCCCCGGGCAGGGGGGAGTTGCAGAGACCCAGTACTTC; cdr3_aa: CATSPGQGGVAETQYF
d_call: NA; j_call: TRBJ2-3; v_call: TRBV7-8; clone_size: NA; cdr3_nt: TGTGCCAGCAGTTCTACGTCCAGTCACACAGATACGCAGTATTTT; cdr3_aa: CASSSTSSHTDTQYF
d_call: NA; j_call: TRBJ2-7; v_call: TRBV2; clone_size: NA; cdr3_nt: TGTGCCAGCAGGGCCGGGACCGGCGGCGAGCAGTACTTC; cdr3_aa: CASRAGTGGEQYF
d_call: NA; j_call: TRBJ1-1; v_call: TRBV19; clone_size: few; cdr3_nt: TGTGCCACGATTCGGGGCCCGAACACTGAAGCTTTCTTT; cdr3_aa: CATIRGPNTEAFF
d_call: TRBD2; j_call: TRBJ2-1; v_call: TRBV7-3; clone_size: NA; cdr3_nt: TGTGCCAGCAGCTTAAGGACTAGCGGGAGTGGAAATGAGCAGTTCTTC; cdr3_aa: CASSLRTSGSGNEQFF
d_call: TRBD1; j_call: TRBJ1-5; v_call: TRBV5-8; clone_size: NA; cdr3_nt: TGTGCCAGCAGGATTTTCAGGGGGCTTTCGGGCAATCAGCCCCAGCATTTT; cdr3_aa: CASRIFRGLSGNQPQHF
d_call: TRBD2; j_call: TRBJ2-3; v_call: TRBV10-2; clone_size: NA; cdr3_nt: TGCGCCAGCAAGAGGGGACTAGCGGGAGTCTCAGATACGCAGTATTTT; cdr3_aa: CASKRGLAGVSDTQYF
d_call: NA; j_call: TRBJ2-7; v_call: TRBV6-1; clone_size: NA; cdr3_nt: TGTGCCAGCAGTGAATGGGGCCAGGGAGGCGAGCAGTACTTC; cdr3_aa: CASSEWGQGGEQYF
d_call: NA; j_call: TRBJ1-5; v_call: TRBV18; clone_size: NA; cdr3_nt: TGTGCCAGCTCCGGGGGTACCAATCAGCCCCAGCATTTT; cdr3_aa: CASSGGTNQPQHF
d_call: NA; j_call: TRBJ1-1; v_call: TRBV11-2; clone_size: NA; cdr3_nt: TGTGCCAGCAGCTTAGGAGGGGAGGGGAACACTGAAGCTTTCTTT; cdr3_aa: CASSLGGEGNTEAFF
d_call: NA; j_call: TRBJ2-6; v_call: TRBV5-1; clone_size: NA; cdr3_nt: TGCGCCAGCAGCTCGGCCTCTGGGGCCAACGTCCTGACTTTC; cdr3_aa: CASSSASGANVLTF
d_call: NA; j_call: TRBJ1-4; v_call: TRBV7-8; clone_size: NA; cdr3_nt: TGTGCCAGCAGCTTGTCCGGGCTCCGGGGTGGACTGTTTTTT; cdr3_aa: CASSLSGLRGGLFF